This T cell receptor (beta chain) was profiled in a study of blood T cell repertoires in COVID-19 (dated by TCRdb to 2018 to 2020). Some background on the complete study: Samples from collaborators originated in the United States, Italy and Spain and spanned both the acute and convalescent phases of COVID-19. The material from the prospective study consisted of cDNA or gDNA derived from T cells, B-cell-depleted T cells, or PBMCs. Where available, HLA class I and class II types were obtained from metadata supplied by the sample provider rather than from assay-based typing. Deeply sampled blood TCRbeta repertoires from subjects exposed to, actively infected with, or recovered from COVID-19 were included in the dataset. A de-identified subject ID, COVID-19 status, age in years and sex were almost always included in the sample metadata. Samples came from the ongoing ImmuneRACE study (first 160 participants) plus 1,254 subjects from 6 global collaborators. The repertoires were released in a freely available public database meant as a resource for research on the immune response to SARS-CoV-2. Results the study describes overall, beyond this receptor: The quantity of clinical and demographic metadata differed by source and by participant and was supplied without curation.

TCRbeta CDR3 regions were amplified from genomic DNA using the immunoSEQ Assay, a bias-controlled multiplex PCR. The source study handled its data this way. Within the assay, amplification of reference gene primers was used to estimate how many nucleated cells each sample contained. To quantify the absolute abundance of each unique TCRbeta CDR3 rearrangement, sequence reads were collapsed and filtered. For each sample, productive Simpson clonality was calculated by taking the square root of Simpson's diversity index across productive rearrangements. As stored in TCRdb, this immuneACCESS dataset retains in-frame rearrangements with V and J assigned. A fraction of the clones does not appear; measured against another copy, unresolved V genes explain less than half of the discrepancy, and the remainder lacks a known reason. The V and J calls and clone size were taken over from that table, and D and trimming were inferred from the DNA. Here the sample has about 280,000 clones; about 82% occur a single time. Of the sample, approximately 5% is held by the ten largest clones.

As for this clone: The antigen it recognizes is unknown. Base qualities are not provided; no much larger clone lies one nucleotide away.

Each collaborating institution followed its own protocols to collect whole blood in K2EDTA tubes. For TCRbeta analysis, collaborators shipped samples in one of three forms: frozen whole blood, isolated PBMCs, or DNA extracted from either of those sample types. CDR1 is given as SGHRS and CDR2 as YFSETQ, both from the germline V gene. The CDR3 has 16 amino acids, counting the end cysteine and phenylalanine. This entry keeps only the CDR3 DNA: 48 bases, framed from base 1. V trim: 4 bases; J trim: 4 bases; unmatched bases: 7. The sequence came from a man aged 50 or older with active or convalescent COVID-19. The chain links TRBV5-1 with TRBJ1-4; TRBD1 matches 10 bases in the middle. Material: peripheral blood. The CDR3 region has the sequence CASSLYRDRGNEKLFF. The nucleotide sequence is given as TGCGCCAGCAGCCTGTACCGGGACAGGGGTAATGAAAAACTGTTTTTT.